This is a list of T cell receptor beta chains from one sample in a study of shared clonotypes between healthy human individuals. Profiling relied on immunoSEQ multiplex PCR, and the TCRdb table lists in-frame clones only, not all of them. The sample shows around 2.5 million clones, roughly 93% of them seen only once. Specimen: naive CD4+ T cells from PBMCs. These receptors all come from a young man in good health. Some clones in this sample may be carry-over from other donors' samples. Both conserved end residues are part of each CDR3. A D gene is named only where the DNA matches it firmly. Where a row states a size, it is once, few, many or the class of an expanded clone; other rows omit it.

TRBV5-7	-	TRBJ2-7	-	CASSLEDRTRTSYEQYF	TGTGCCAGCAGCTTGGAAGATAGGACAAGGACCTCCTACGAGCAGTACTTC
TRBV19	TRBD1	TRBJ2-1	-	CASSIQAPGTGGEQFF	TGTGCCAGTAGTATCCAAGCCCCCGGGACAGGGGGTGAGCAGTTCTTC
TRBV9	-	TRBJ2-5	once	CASSVPTGVGETQYF	TGTGCCAGCAGCGTCCCTACGGGAGTGGGGGAGACCCAGTACTTC
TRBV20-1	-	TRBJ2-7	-	CSASHVREQYF	TGCAGTGCTAGCCACGTTCGGGAGCAGTACTTC
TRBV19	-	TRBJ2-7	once	CASGGSPRGKQYF	TGTGCCAGTGGAGGGAGTCCGAGGGGGAAGCAGTACTTC
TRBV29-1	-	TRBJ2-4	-	CSVEGQNIQYF	TGCAGCGTTGAAGGACAGAACATTCAGTACTTC
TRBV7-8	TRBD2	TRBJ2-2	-	CASSPGTSGRQGTGELFF	TGTGCCAGCAGCCCCGGGACTAGCGGGAGACAAGGCACCGGGGAGCTGTTTTTT
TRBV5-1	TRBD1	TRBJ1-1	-	CASSPAGGTGRTEAFF	TGCGCCAGCAGCCCCGCTGGAGGGACAGGGCGCACTGAAGCTTTCTTT
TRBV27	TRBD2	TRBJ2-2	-	CASSFVGLAGGNTGELFF	TGTGCCAGCAGTTTCGTGGGACTAGCGGGAGGGAACACCGGGGAGCTGTTTTTT
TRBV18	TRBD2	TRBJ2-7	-	CASSRDSGTTRAYEQYF	TGTGCCAGCTCCCGTGATTCGGGGACTACCCGAGCCTACGAGCAGTACTTC
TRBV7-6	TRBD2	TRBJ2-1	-	CASSLAAGGNEQFF	TGTGCCAGCAGCTTAGCGGCGGGAGGGAATGAGCAGTTCTTC
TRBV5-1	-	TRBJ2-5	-	CASSFQVGRSQETQYF	TGCGCCAGCAGCTTCCAGGTGGGGAGAAGCCAAGAGACCCAGTACTTC
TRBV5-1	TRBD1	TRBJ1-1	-	CASSLDRGAFF	TGCGCCAGCAGCTTGGACAGGGGTGCTTTCTTT
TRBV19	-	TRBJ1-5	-	CASSIRKNQPQHF	TGTGCCAGTAGTATTAGGAAAAATCAGCCCCAGCATTTT
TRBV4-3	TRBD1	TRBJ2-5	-	CASSQLAADRGPGTQYF	TGCGCCAGCAGCCAACTCGCGGCGGACAGGGGGCCAGGGACCCAGTACTTC
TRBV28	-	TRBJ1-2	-	CASTPGQNYGYTF	TGTGCCAGCACCCCGGGACAAAACTATGGCTACACCTTC
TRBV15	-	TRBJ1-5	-	CATQQGGQPQHF	TGTGCCACTCAACAGGGTGGACAGCCCCAGCATTTT
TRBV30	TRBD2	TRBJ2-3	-	CAWSKLAGITDTQYF	TGTGCCTGGAGTAAACTAGCGGGCATCACAGATACGCAGTATTTT
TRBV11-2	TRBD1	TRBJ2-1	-	CASSLDRVFGNEQFF	TGTGCCAGCAGCTTGGACAGGGTTTTTGGTAATGAGCAGTTCTTC
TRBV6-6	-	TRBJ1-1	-	CASSYTAGTEAFF	TGTGCCAGCAGTTACACGGCAGGCACTGAAGCTTTCTTT
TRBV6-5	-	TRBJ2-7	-	CASRSTGWEQYF	TGTGCCAGCAGATCCACAGGGTGGGAGCAGTACTTC
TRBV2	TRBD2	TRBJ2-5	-	CASSEGGRETQYF	TGTGCCAGCAGTGAGGGAGGGCGAGAGACCCAGTACTTC
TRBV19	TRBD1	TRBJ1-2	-	CASSKGDSRLYGYTF	TGTGCCAGTAGTAAGGGGGACAGTCGGCTCTATGGCTACACCTTC
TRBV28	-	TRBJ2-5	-	CASRHRVQETQYF	TGTGCCAGCAGACACAGGGTCCAGGAGACCCAGTACTTC
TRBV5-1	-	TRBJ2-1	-	CASSEGGLPGTTYNEQFF	TGCGCCAGCAGCGAAGGAGGTCTACCCGGGACGACCTACAATGAGCAGTTCTTC
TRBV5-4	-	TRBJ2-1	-	CASSWIRGAQNEQFF	TGTGCCAGCAGCTGGATTCGGGGGGCGCAGAATGAGCAGTTCTTC
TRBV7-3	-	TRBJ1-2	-	CASSLTGGTNYGYTF	TGTGCCAGCAGCTTAACGGGAGGGACTAACTATGGCTACACCTTC
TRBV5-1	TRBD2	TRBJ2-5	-	CASSKGLAGVIETQYF	TGCGCCAGCAGCAAAGGACTAGCGGGAGTTATAGAGACCCAGTACTTC
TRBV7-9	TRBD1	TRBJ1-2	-	CASTLRQGAFGYTF	TGTGCCAGCACCCTGCGACAGGGGGCGTTCGGCTACACCTTC
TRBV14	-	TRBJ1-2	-	CASSQVGLYGYTF	TGTGCCAGCAGCCAAGTCGGGCTCTATGGCTACACCTTC
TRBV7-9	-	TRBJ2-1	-	CASSLGGEQFF	TGTGCCAGCAGCTTAGGCGGTGAGCAGTTCTTC
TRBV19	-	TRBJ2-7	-	CASSMRDSYEQYF	TGTGCCAGTAGTATGCGGGACTCCTACGAGCAGTACTTC
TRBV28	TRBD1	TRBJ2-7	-	CASRPPTRTGAYEQYF	TGTGCCAGCAGGCCACCAACCAGGACAGGGGCCTACGAGCAGTACTTC
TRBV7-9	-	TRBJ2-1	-	CASSFSGGWDEQFF	TGTGCCAGCAGCTTCTCCGGAGGGTGGGATGAGCAGTTCTTC
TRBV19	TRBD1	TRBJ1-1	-	CASSIVGSGGDTEAFF	TGTGCCAGTAGTATAGTAGGGTCAGGGGGAGATACTGAAGCTTTCTTT
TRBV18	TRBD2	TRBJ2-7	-	CASSPYSGVSSYEQYF	TGTGCCAGCTCACCATATAGCGGGGTGAGCTCCTACGAGCAGTACTTC
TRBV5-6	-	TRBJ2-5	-	CASSFRETQYF	TGTGCCAGCAGCTTTCGAGAGACCCAGTACTTC
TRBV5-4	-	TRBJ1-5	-	CASSLGGSNQPQHF	TGTGCCAGCAGCTTGGGCGGAAGCAATCAGCCCCAGCATTTT
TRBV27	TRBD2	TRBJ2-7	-	CASSPLAGAPYEQYF	TGTGCCAGCAGTCCCCTGGCGGGAGCCCCATACGAGCAGTACTTC
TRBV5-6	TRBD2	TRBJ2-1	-	CASSPRTSGRPHEQFF	TGTGCCAGCAGCCCCCGGACTAGCGGGAGACCCCATGAGCAGTTCTTC
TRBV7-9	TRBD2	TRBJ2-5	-	CASSPLAGAVETQYF	TGTGCCAGCAGCCCCCTGGCGGGAGCAGTGGAGACCCAGTACTTC
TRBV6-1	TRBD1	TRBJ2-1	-	CASSGLTGDSYNEQFF	TGTGCCAGCAGTGGACTGACAGGGGACTCCTACAATGAGCAGTTCTTC
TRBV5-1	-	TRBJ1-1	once	CASSIQAQNTEAFF	TGCGCCAGCAGCATACAGGCGCAGAACACTGAAGCTTTCTTT
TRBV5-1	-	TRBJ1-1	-	CASSLSGVSEAFF	TGCGCCAGCAGCTTGTCAGGGGTCTCTGAAGCTTTCTTT
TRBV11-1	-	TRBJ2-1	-	CASSLLGYNEQFF	TGTGCCAGCAGCTTATTAGGGTACAATGAGCAGTTCTTC
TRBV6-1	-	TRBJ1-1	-	CASSERGSNTEAFF	TGTGCCAGCAGTGAACGGGGGTCTAACACTGAAGCTTTCTTT
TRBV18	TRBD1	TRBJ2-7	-	CASSPDRGPYEQYF	TGTGCCAGCTCACCGGACAGGGGGCCCTACGAGCAGTACTTC